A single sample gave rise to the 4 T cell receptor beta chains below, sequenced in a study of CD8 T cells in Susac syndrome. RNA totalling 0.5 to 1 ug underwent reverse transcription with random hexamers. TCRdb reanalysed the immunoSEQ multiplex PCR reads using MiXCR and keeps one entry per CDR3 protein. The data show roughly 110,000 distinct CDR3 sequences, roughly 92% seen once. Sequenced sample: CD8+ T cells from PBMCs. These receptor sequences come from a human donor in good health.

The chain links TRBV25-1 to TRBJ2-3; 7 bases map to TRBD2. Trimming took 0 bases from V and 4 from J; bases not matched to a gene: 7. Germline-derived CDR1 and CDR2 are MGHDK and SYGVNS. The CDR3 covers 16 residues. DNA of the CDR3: TGTGCCAGCAGTGAATATATGGCGGGAGCGGCAGATACGCAGTATTTT. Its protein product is CASSEYMAGAADTQYF.

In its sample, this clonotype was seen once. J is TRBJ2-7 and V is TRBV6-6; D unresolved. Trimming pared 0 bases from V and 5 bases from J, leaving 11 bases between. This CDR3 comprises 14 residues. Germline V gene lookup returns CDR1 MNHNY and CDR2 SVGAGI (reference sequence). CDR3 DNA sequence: TGTGCCAGCAGTTACTCGCTGGGTATCGACGAGCAGTACTTC. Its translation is CASSYSLGIDEQYF.

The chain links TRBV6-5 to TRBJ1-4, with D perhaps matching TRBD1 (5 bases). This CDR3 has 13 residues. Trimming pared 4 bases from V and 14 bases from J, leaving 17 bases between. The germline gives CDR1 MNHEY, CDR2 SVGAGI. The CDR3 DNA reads TGTGCCAGCAGTTCAGACCCGGGGCGGAATCTGTTTTTT. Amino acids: CASSSDPGRNLFF.

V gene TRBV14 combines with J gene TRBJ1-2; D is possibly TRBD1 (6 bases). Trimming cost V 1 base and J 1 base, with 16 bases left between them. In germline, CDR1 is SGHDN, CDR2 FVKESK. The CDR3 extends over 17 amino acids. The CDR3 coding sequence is TGTGCCAGCAGCCAAGCGGGTCAGGGGAAGGGTAACTATGGCTACACCTTC. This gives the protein CASSQAGQGKGNYGYTF.